The clone carrying this T cell receptor beta chain was picked up a small number of times. The antigen is unknown. Free of recent acute infections or vaccinations, the donors were healthy HIV-negative adults. The CDR3 runs to 16 residues. Trimming stripped 7 bases from V and 0 bases from J, with 18 bases between. Germline V gene lookup returns CDR1 MDHEN and CDR2 SYDVKM. Assay: immunoSEQ multiplex PCR; the TCRdb copy retains only in-frame clones and omits some. This sample carries some 1 million clones, around 74% of them seen once, and the ten largest clones take 1.2% to 1.5%. The sample belongs to a study of shared clonotypes between healthy human individuals. Looking at the study overall: Each donor contributed plates that comprised three CD4 naive, three CD4 memory, two CD8 naive and one CD8 memory.

Study-level results: As a rule, naive subsets had a larger estimated richness than memory subsets.

The chain couples TRBV28 to TRBJ1-1; D uncertain. The origin of this receptor is a man between 18 and 35 years old in good health. Specimen: memory CD4+ T cells sorted from blood. Documented subset: CD45RA-negative fraction. CDR3 loop: CASNTRIFPMNTEAFF. Written as DNA, the CDR3 is TGTGCCAGCAATACCCGGATTTTCCCCATGAACACTGAAGCTTTCTTT. Drawing the rest from reference TRBV28 and TRBJ1-1, the complete variable domain is DVKVTQSSRYLVKRTGEKVFLECVQDMDHENMFWYRQDPGLGLRLIYFSYDVKMKEKGDIPEGYSVSREKKERFSLILESASTNQTSMYLCASNTRIFPMNTEAFFGQGTRLTVV.